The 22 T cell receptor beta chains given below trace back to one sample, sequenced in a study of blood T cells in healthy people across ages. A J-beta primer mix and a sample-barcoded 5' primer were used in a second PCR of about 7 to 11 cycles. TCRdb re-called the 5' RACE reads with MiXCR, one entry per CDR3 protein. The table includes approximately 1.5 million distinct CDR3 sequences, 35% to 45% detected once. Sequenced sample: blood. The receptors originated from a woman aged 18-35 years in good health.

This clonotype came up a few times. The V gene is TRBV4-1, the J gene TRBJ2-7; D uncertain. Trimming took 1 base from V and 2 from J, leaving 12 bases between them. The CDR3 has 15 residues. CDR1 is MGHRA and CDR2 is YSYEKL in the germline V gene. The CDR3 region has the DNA TGCGCCAGCAGCCAAGTAGGTTTAAGGCCCTACGAGCAGTACTTC. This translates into CASSQVGLRPYEQYF.

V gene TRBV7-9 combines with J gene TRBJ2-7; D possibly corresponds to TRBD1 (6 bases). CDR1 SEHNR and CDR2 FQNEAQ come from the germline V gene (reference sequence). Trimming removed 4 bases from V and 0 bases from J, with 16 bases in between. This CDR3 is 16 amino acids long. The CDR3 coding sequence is TGTGCCAGCAGCTCTAATGACAGGAGGAGCTCCTACGAGCAGTACTTC. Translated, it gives CASSSNDRRSSYEQYF.

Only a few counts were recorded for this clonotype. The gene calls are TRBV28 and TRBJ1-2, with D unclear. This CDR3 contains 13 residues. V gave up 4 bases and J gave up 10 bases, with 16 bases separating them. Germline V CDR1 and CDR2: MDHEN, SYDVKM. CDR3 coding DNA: TGTGCCAGCAGTTACCTGAGAGCCTTCCACTACACCTTC. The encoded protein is CASSYLRAFHYTF.

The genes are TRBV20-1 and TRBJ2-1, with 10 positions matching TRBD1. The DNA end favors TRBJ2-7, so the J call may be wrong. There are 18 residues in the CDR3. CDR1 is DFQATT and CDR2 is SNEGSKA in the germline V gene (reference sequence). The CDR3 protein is CSARGTGGALRSYNEQYF. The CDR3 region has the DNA TGCAGTGCTAGAGGGACAGGGGGGGCGTTAAGGTCCTACAATGAGCAGTACTTC.

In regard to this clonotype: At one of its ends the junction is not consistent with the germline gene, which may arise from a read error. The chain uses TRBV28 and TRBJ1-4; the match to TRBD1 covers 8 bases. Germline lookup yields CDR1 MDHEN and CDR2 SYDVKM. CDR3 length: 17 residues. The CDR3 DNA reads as TGTGCCAGCAGTTTACGTCCGAGGGACAGGTTTAATGAAAAGCTGTTTTTT. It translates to CASSLRPRDRFNEKLFF.

The CDR3 sequence: CSARDAYRNEKLFF. The CDR3 DNA reads as TGCAGTGCTAGAGACGCCTACCGAAATGAAAAACTGTTTTTT. The gene calls are TRBV20-1 and TRBJ1-4; no clear D gene. Germline values: CDR1 DFQATT, CDR2 SNEGSKA (reference sequence). This CDR3 has 14 residues. V shed 0 bases and J shed 5 bases, with 10 bases lying between them.

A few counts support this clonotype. The CDR3 loop is CASSRTASNQPQHF. CDR3 sequence (DNA): TGTGCCAGCAGTCGGACAGCTAGCAATCAGCCCCAGCATTTT. V and J are TRBV7-2 and TRBJ1-5; maybe TRBD1 (6 bases). Trimming stripped 6 bases from V and 0 bases from J, with 9 bases between. This CDR3 comprises 14 residues. CDR1 is SGHTA and CDR2 is FQGNSA in the germline V gene.

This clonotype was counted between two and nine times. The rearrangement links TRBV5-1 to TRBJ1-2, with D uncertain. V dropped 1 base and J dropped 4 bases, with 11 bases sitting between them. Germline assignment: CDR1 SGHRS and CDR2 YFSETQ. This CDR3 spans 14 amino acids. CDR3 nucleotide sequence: TGCGCCAGCAGCTTGAAGCCGGGGAGCTATGGCTACACCTTC. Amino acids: CASSLKPGSYGYTF.

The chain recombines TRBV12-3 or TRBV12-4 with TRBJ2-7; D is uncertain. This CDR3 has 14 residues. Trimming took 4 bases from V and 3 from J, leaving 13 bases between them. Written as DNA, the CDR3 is TGTGCCAGCAGTTCCGGTGTGAGAGGCTACGAGCAGTACTTC. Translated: CASSSGVRGYEQYF.

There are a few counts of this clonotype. For the CDR3, the DNA is TGTGCCAGCAACTGGGCCAGGATGAACACCGGGGAGCTGTTTTTT. It specifies CASNWARMNTGELFF. The V gene is TRBV6-2 or TRBV6-3, the J gene TRBJ2-2; D is uncertain. Germline V lookup: CDR1 MNHEY, CDR2 SVGEGT. The CDR3 totals 15 residues. The V end lost 7 bases, the J end lost 1 base, and 13 bases lay between the germline ends.

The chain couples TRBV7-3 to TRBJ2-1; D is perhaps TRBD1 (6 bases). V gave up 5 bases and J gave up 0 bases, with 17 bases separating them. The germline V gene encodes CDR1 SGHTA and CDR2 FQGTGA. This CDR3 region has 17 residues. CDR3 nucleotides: TGTGCCAGCAGCGGATCGGGACAAGGAAGCTCCTACAATGAGCAGTTCTTC. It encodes CASSGSGQGSSYNEQFF. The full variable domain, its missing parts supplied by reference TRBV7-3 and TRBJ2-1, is GAGVSQTPSNKVTEKGKYVELRCDPISGHTALYWYRQSLGQGPEFLIYFQGTGAADDSGLPNDRFFAVRPEGSVSTLKIQRTERGDSAVYLCASSGSGQGSSYNEQFFGPGTRLTVL.

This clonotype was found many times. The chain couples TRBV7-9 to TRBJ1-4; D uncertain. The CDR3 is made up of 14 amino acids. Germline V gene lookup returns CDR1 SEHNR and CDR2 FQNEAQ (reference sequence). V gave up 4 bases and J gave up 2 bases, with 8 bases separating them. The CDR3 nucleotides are TGTGCCAGCAGCTCACAACGGACTAATGAAAAACTGTTTTTT. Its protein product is CASSSQRTNEKLFF.

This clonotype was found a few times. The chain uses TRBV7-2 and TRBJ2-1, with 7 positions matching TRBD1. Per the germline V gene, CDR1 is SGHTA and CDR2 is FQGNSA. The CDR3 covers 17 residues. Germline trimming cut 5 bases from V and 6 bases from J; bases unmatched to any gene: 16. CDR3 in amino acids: CASSIERDRGFSNEQFF. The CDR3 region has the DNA TGTGCCAGCAGCATCGAAAGGGACAGAGGTTTTAGCAATGAGCAGTTCTTC.

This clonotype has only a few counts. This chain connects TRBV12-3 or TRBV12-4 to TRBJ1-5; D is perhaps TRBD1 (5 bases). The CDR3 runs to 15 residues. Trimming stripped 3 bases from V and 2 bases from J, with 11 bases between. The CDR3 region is CASSFFRGRNQPQHF. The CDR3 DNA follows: TGTGCCAGCAGTTTTTTTAGGGGCCGCAATCAGCCCCAGCATTTT.

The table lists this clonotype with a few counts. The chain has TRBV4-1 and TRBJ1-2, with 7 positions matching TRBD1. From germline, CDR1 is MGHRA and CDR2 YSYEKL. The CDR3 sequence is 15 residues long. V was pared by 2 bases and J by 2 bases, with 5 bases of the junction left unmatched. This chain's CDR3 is CASSQQGGRNYGYTF. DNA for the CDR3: TGCGCCAGCAGCCAACAGGGGGGGAGAAACTATGGCTACACCTTC.

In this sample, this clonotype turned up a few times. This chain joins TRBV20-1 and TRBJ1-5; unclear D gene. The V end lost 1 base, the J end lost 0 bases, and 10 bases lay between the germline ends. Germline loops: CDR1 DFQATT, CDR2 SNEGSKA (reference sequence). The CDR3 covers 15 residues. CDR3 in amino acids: CSARGTLPSNQPQHF. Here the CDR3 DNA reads TGCAGTGCTAGAGGGACCCTCCCTAGCAATCAGCCCCAGCATTTT.

CDR3 coding DNA: TGTGCCGGACGATCTAGCGGACTGAGCACAGATACGCAGTATTTT. Protein product: CAGRSSGLSTDTQYF. This sequence joins TRBV6-2 or TRBV6-3 and TRBJ2-3, with 7 bases matching TRBD2. The CDR3 runs 15 residues. The trim removed 11 bases at V and 0 bases at J, leaving 11 bases unmatched. CDR1 is MNHEY and CDR2 is SVGEGT in the germline V gene.

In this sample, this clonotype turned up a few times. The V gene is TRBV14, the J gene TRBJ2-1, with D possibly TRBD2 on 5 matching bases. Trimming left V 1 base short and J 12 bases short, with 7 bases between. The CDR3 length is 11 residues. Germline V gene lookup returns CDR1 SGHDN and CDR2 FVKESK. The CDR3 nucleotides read TGTGCCAGCAGCCAAGGTGGGAGGCAGTTCTTC. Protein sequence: CASSQGGRQFF.

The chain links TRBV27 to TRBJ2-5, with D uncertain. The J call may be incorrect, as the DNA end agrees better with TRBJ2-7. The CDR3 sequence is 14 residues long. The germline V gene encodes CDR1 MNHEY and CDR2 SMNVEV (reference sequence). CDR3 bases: TGTGCCAGCAGTTCCCTGGTAGGGAACCACGAGCAGTACTTC. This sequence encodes CASSSLVGNHEQYF.

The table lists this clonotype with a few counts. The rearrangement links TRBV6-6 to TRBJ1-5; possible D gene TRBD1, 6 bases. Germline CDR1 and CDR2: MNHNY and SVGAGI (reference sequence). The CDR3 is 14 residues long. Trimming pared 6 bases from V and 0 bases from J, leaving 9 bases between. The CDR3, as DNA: TGTGCCAGCAGGTACAGGGATAGCAATCAGCCCCAGCATTTT. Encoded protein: CASRYRDSNQPQHF.

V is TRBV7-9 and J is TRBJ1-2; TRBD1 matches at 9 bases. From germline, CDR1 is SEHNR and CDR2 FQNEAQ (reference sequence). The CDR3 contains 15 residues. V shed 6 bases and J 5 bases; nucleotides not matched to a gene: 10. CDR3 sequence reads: CASSWGQGYSYGYTF. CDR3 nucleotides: TGTGCCAGCAGTTGGGGACAGGGTTATTCGTATGGCTACACCTTC.

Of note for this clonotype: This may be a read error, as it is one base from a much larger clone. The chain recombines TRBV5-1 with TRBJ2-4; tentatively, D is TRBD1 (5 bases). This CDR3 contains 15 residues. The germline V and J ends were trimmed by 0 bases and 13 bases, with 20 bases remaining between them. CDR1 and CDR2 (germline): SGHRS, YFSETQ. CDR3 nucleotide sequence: TGCGCCAGCAGCTTGGAAGGCAGGGCTTACAATGAGCAGTACTTC. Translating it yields CASSLEGRAYNEQYF.